This T cell receptor (beta chain) was identified during a study of naive and memory T cell subsets (dated by TCRdb to 2015 to 2018). For context, the study as a whole: Sorted naive and memory T cell subsets from peripheral blood were analyzed in the study using a UMI-based, open-source pipeline for TCR alpha and beta sequencing. The functional CMV T cell responses agreed completely with IgG serology results. RNA was DNase-treated and reverse transcribed with TCR constant-region primers, mostly using SuperScript III. Study-level results and caveats: Once error correction was done, more than 95% of naive TCR sequences showed up just once, which made the naive abundance distributions much steeper than those of the memory subsets. The repertoire findings for the naive and memory subsets could not be validated against a ground truth, as none was available. RNA-based TCR counts may be affected by expression changes linked to T cell activation and differentiation. Clonotypes were defined as single alpha or beta chain sequences, not paired alpha/beta receptors. In both CD4 and CD8 cells, the Gini index increased while Shannon and inverse Simpson diversity decreased from naive through CM, EM and EMRA. A power law was followed by TCR abundance, with an exponent that differed between naive and memory subsets but was consistent across the three individuals.

Library construction relied on UMI-ligation and nested PCR. An equimolar mix of two oligonucleotides covering both TRBC1 and TRBC2 was used as the beta constant-region primer. A single-stranded oligonucleotide bearing the SP2 primer plus a 12-nucleotide UMI was ligated onto the 3' end of the cDNA by T4 RNA ligase 1. Four rounds of PCR were used to amplify ligated cDNA, with nested alpha and beta constant-region primers being used together with the SP2 primer. Incubation of the ligation reaction lasted about 19-24 hours at 16 degrees C. PCR2 was typically run as a SYBR Green qPCR and stopped at a predetermined threshold to prevent over-amplification. All purifications after the first were performed with Agencourt AMPure XP magnetic beads. Libraries were quantified by Qubit and checked on a TapeStation, where a main peak was expected near 650 bp. Sequencing of the pooled libraries was done on an Illumina MiSeq using v2 2x251 paired-end kits, which typically yielded roughly 0.95-2.2 million reads per sample. Libraries were pooled at 4 nM per sample, and roughly 5-8% PhiX was added to improve cluster recognition. The study's processing was this. Decombinator assigned V and J genes to Demultiplexor-processed FASTQ reads by tag matching, allowing a single base-pair mismatch. UMIs were used by Collapsinator to correct both sequencing errors and frequency errors arising from PCR heterogeneity. TCRs were translated and CDR3s were extracted from the conserved cysteine to the FGXG phenylalanine by CDR3Translator, with non-productive sequences being flagged. Gini, Shannon entropy and inverse Simpson indices were calculated on repertoires subsampled to equal numbers of UMI-defined TCRs. Clonotype abundance distributions were fitted to a power law by maximum likelihood within the linear range. For one naive CD8 sample, the pipeline and MIGEC produced similar UMI counts, unique TCR numbers and clonal distributions. The repertoires were searched for 5,500 to 7,500 CMV-associated CDR3 sequences that had been compiled from VDJdb and a published dataset. TCRdb handled the public reads itself, with Q25 trimming in fastp and clone calling in MiXCR, and kept productive beta chains. CDR3 protein sequences are deduplicated, and each keeps its most common genes and DNA. These V and J calls originate from TCRdb's pipeline instead of the authors' own analysis. The sample table shows about 90,000 distinct CDR3 sequences, and 5.5% to 8.5% are seen once. In total, the top ten clones hold 1.6% of the sample.

In its sample, this clonotype was seen many times. The clone's antigen remains unknown. Per-base qualities were not stored, and no clone one base away is much larger. The CDR3 starts with the cysteine, ends with the phenylalanine, and has 14 residues. Only the CDR3 DNA stays, 42 bases, in frame from base 1. From the second PCR step onward, the TCR alpha chain libraries and the TCR beta chain libraries were amplified separately. CMV status of each donor was established by measuring IFNgamma production from CD4+ T cells after fresh PBMCs were stimulated overnight with CMV viral lysate. Miltenyi beads were used first to positively select CD4 T cells, and CD8 T cells were then positively selected from the CD4-negative fraction. Cells stained for CD3, CD4, CD8, CD45RA, CD27 and a live/dead dye were sorted on a BD Aria II into four subsets by CD45RA and CD27. A few healthy volunteers provided blood, and the blood of each volunteer was split into CD4 and CD8 T cells and then into four differentiation subsets. About 0.13 L of peripheral blood was collected from each donor, and PBMC were isolated by Ficoll-Paque PLUS density-gradient centrifugation. After sorting, cells were lysed in RLT buffer, RNA was extracted using a Qiagen RNeasy kit, and the extracted RNA was stored at -80 degrees C.

Sequencing was carried out using central memory CD4+ T cells from blood. The cell subset or site label of this sample denotes: central memory, CD45RA- CD27+. The rearrangement combines TRBV21-1 with TRBJ2-1; the DNA was not used to check the table's D call, TRBD1. TRBV21-1 is a listed pseudogene. The TCR was taken from a human donor in good health. The DNA sequence follows: TGTGCCAGATGCTCTAGCCCCCACTGGAATGAGCAGTTCTTC. The translation is CARCSSPHWNEQFF.